These 14 T cell receptor beta chains originate from one sample sequenced in a study of type 1 regulatory T cells. TCRdb recomputed calls from the reads with MiXCR, one row per CDR3 protein. The sample has about 18,000 distinct CDR3 sequences; roughly 10% are singletons. Sequencing used CD4+ T cells, either the whole sample or a sorted fraction (not recorded which). The receptors derive from a human donor in good health.

Ten or more counts support this clonotype. V is TRBV6-5 and J is TRBJ2-7; 7 bases match TRBD1. This CDR3 region has 14 residues. Germline V lookup: CDR1 MNHEY, CDR2 SVGAGI. The V and J ends lost 0 bases and 2 bases, in that order; junction bases with no gene match: 1. The CDR3 loop reads CASSYSTGTYEQYF. The CDR3 coding sequence is TGTGCCAGCAGTTACTCGACAGGGACCTACGAGCAGTACTTC.

This clonotype has a handful of counts. The chain recombines TRBV2 with TRBJ2-7; D remains unclear. Germline values: CDR1 SNHLY, CDR2 FYNNEI. V was clipped by 6 bases and J by 1 base, with 4 bases between them. There are 11 residues in the CDR3. CDR3 amino acids: CASRSSYEQYF. The CDR3 nucleotides read TGTGCCAGCAGAAGTTCCTACGAGCAGTACTTC.

This clonotype has at least ten counts. The V and J genes are TRBV24-1 and TRBJ2-2, with a possible D match to TRBD1 (5 bases). This CDR3 is 15 amino acids long. The germline V gene has CDR1 KGHDR and CDR2 SFDVKD. Trimming left V 7 bases short and J 3 bases short, with 14 bases between. The CDR3 loop reads CATSRQSMHTGELFF. The CDR3 bases are TGTGCCACCAGCCGACAGTCGATGCACACCGGGGAGCTGTTTTTT.

This clonotype showed up many times. The chain is built from TRBV20-1 and TRBJ1-4; perhaps TRBD1 as D (5 bases). The germline V gene encodes CDR1 DFQATT and CDR2 SNEGSKA (reference sequence). Trimming removed 0 bases from V and 7 bases from J, with 12 bases in between. The CDR3 loop spans 14 amino acids. This CDR3 is CSARDAQGGEKLFF. In nucleotides, the CDR3 is TGCAGTGCTAGAGATGCGCAGGGTGGTGAAAAACTGTTTTTT.

The V call is TRBV7-2, the J call TRBJ1-2; 9 nucleotides align to TRBD1. The V segment lost 5 bases and the J segment 9 bases; nucleotides outside the gene matches: 7. Germline loops: CDR1 SGHTA, CDR2 FQGNSA. CDR3 size: 13 residues. The CDR3 loop is CASSQVDRGRYTF. The CDR3 DNA reads TGTGCCAGCAGCCAAGTGGACAGGGGTCGCTACACCTTC.

This clonotype counts as medium-sized. The V call is TRBV29-1, the J call TRBJ2-1; D perhaps matches TRBD2 (6 bases). The CDR3 covers 13 residues. CDR1 and CDR2 (germline): SQVTM, ANQGSEA. The V and J ends lost 6 bases and 5 bases respectively, with 14 bases between them. The CDR3 nucleotides are TGCAGCGTGGAAAAGGGACTCCACAATGAGCAGTTCTTC. Translated, it gives CSVEKGLHNEQFF.

In its sample, this clonotype was seen many times. The CDR3 DNA reads as TGTGCCATCAGTGAAGGAAGCGGCCACTCCTACGAGCAGTACTTC. Translating gives CAISEGSGHSYEQYF. This chain uses TRBV10-3 with TRBJ2-7; weak D call: TRBD2 (5 bases). Trimming shortened V by 3 bases and J by 0 bases, and 12 bases separated the two germline ends. The CDR3 runs to 15 residues. Germline V CDR1 and CDR2: ENHRY, SYGVKD.

The J gene is TRBJ2-7, the V gene TRBV20-1; TRBD2 matches at 9 bases. There are 14 residues in the CDR3. The germline V gene encodes CDR1 DFQATT and CDR2 SNEGSKA (reference sequence). The J segment lost 0 bases and the V segment lost 6 bases, leaving 6 bases of the junction unmatched. CDR3 nucleotide sequence: TGCAGTGCACACGTAGCGGGAGCCTCCTACGAGCAGTACTTC. Its protein product is CSAHVAGASYEQYF.

This clonotype came up a few times. This chain links TRBV5-6 with TRBJ1-3; 9 bases line up with TRBD1. V lost 4 bases and J lost 6; bases outside the gene matches: 5. From germline, CDR1 is SGHDT and CDR2 YYEEEE. The CDR3 sequence is 14 residues long. CDR3: CASSPRTGANTIYF. CDR3 coding DNA: TGTGCCAGCAGCCCGCGGACAGGGGCAAACACCATATATTTT. Together with reference TRBV5-6 and TRBJ1-3, the CDR3 gives the full variable domain: DAGVTQSPTHLIKTRGQQVTLRCSPKSGHDTVSWYQQALGQGPQFIFQYYEEEERQRGNFPDRFSGHQFPNYSSELNVNALLLGDSALYLCASSPRTGANTIYFGEGSWLTVV.

This sequence joins TRBV9 and TRBJ2-1, with D unresolved. V was clipped by 2 bases and J by 7 bases, with 4 bases between them. This CDR3 has 11 residues. Germline V gene sequence: CDR1 SGDLS, CDR2 YYNGEE. CDR3 loop: CASSVQNEQFF. The DNA for the CDR3 is TGTGCCAGCAGCGTGCAAAATGAGCAGTTCTTC. Full variable domain (missing parts from reference TRBV9 and TRBJ2-1): DSGVTQTPKHLITATGQRVTLRCSPRSGDLSVYWYQQSLDQGLQFLIQYYNGEERAKGNILERFSAQQFPDLHSELNLSSLELGDSALYFCASSVQNEQFFGPGTRLTVL.

This clonotype is categorized as medium-sized. The junction departs from the called germline gene at one end, perhaps through a read error. The chain combines TRBV5-1 with TRBJ2-7, with 7 bases identical to TRBD1. CDR3 length: 13 amino acids. Per germline, CDR1 SGHRS and CDR2 YFSETQ. In DNA, the CDR3 is TGCGCCAGCAGATTGGACAGGTTGGTCGAGCAGTACTTC. It translates to CASRLDRLVEQYF.

There are many counts of this clonotype. V usage is TRBV18 and J usage is TRBJ2-5, with D possibly matching TRBD1 (5 bases). The CDR3 is 13 amino acids. The V and J ends lost 6 bases and 3 bases respectively, with 11 bases between them. CDR1 is KGHSH and CDR2 is LQKENI in the germline V gene. The CDR3 spells CASSPDSKETQYF. CDR3 sequence (DNA): TGTGCCAGCTCCCCCGACAGTAAAGAGACCCAGTACTTC.

This clonotype was picked up a small number of times. V is TRBV20-1 and J is TRBJ1-6, with TRBD1 matching over 8 bases. J lost 7 bases, V lost 5 bases, and 10 bases had no gene match. Germline V gene sequence: CDR1 DFQATT, CDR2 SNEGSKA (reference sequence). This CDR3 comprises 15 residues. CDR3 protein: CSAPRDRMRNSPLHF. The CDR3 coding sequence is TGCAGTGCTCCCCGGGACAGGATGAGGAATTCACCCCTCCACTTT.

This clonotype was detected many times. This chain connects TRBV20-1 to TRBJ2-3; D gene unclear. V was pared by 5 bases and J by 9 bases, with 18 bases between. The CDR3 runs 13 residues. Germline V lookup: CDR1 DFQATT, CDR2 SNEGSKA (reference sequence). DNA for the CDR3: TGCAGTGCTCTACTCGACTCCCCTGAGACGCAGTATTTT. It codes for CSALLDSPETQYF.